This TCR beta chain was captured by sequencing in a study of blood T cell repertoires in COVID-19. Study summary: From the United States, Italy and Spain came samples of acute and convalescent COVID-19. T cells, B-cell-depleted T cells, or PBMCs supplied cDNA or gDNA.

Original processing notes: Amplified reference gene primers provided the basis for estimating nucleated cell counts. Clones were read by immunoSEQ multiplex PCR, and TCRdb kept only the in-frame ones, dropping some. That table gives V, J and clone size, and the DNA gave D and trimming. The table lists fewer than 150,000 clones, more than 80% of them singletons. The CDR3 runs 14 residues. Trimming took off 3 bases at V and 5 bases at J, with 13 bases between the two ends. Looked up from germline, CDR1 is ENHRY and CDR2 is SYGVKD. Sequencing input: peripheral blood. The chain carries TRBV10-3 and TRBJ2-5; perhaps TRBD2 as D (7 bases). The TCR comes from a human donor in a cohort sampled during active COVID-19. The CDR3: CAISEVGGRETQYF. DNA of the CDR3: TGTGCCATCAGTGAAGTGGGGGGGCGGGAGACCCAGTACTTC.